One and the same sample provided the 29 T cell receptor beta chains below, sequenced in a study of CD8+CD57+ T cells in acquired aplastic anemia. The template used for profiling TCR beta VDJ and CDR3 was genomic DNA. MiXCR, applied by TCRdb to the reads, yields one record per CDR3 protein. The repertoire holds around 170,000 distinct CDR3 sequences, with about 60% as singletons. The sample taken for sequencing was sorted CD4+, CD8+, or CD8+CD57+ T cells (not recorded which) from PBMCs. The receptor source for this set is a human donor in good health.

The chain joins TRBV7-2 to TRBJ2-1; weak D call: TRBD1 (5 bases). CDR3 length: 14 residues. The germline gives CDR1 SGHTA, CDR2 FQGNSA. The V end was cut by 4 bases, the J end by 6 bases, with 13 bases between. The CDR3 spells CASSSVTGFNEQFF. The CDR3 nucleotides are TGTGCCAGCAGCTCGGTAACAGGTTTCAATGAGCAGTTCTTC.

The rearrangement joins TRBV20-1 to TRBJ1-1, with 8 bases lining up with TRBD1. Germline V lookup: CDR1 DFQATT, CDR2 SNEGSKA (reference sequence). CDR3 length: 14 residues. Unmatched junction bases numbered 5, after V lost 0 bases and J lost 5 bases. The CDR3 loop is CSARDTGGRTEAFF. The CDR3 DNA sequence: TGCAGTGCTAGAGACACAGGGGGAAGGACTGAAGCTTTCTTT.

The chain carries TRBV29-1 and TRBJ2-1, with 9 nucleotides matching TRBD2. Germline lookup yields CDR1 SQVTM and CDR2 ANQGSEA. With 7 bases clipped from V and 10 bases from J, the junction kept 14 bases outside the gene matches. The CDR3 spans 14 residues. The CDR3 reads CSAAGGRGDVEQFF. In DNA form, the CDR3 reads TGCAGCGCCGCGGGGGGGCGAGGGGATGTGGAGCAGTTCTTC.

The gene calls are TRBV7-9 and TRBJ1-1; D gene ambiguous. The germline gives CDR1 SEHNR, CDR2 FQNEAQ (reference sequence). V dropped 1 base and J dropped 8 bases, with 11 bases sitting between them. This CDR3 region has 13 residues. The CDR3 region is CASSLGTLSEAFF. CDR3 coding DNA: TGTGCCAGCAGCTTAGGAACCTTAAGCGAAGCTTTCTTT.

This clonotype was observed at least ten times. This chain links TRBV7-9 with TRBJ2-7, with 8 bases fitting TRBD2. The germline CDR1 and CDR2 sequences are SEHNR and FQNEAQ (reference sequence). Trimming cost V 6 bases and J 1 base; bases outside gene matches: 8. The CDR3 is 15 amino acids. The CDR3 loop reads CASSHRLARSYEQYF. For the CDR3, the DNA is TGTGCCAGCAGTCATCGACTAGCGCGTTCCTACGAGCAGTACTTC. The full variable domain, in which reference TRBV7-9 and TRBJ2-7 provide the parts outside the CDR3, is DTGVSQNPRHKITKRGQNVTFRCDPISEHNRLYWYRQTLGQGPEFLTYFQNEAQLEKSRLLSDRFSAERPKGSFSTLEIQRTEQGDSAMYLCASSHRLARSYEQYFGPGTRLTVT.

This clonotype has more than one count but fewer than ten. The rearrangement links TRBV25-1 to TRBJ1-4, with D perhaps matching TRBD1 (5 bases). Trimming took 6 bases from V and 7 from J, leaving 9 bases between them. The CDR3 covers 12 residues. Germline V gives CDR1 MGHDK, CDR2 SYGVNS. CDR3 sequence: CASRGLGEKLFF. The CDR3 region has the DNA TGTGCCAGCAGGGGGCTAGGTGAAAAACTGTTTTTT.

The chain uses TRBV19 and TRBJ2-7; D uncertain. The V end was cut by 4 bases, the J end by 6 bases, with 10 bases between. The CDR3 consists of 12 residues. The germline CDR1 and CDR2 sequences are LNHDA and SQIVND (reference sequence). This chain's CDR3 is CASSTRWGEQYF. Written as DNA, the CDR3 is TGTGCCAGTAGTACCCGATGGGGCGAGCAGTACTTC.

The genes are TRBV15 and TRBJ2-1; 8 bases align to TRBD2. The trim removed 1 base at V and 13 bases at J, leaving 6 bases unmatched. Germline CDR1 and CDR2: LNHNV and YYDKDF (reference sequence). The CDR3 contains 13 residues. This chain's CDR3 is CATSRADAGGQFF. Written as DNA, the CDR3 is TGTGCCACCAGCAGAGCGGACGCGGGGGGTCAGTTCTTC.

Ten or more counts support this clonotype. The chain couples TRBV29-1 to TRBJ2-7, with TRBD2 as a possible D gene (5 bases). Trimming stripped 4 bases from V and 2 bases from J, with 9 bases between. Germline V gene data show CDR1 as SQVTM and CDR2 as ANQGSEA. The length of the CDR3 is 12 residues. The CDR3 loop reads CSVGGSPYEQYF. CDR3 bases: TGCAGCGTTGGTGGGAGCCCCTACGAGCAGTACTTC.

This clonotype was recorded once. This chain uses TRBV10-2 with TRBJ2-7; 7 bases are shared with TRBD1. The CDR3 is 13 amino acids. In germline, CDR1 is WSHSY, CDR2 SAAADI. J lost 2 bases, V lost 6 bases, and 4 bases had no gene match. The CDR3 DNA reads TGCGCCAGCAGCCGGGACAGAACCTACGAGCAGTACTTC. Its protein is CASSRDRTYEQYF.

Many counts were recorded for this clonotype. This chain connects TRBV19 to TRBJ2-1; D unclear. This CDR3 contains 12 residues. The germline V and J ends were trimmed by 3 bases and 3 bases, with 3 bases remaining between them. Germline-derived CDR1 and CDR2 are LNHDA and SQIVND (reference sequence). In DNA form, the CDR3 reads TGTGCCAGTAGTATGGGCTACAATGAGCAGTTCTTC. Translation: CASSMGYNEQFF.

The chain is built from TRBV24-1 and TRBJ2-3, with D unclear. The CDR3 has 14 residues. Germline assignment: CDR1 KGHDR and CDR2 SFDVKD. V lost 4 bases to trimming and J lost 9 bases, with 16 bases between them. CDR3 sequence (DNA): TGTGCCACCAGTGACCCCGGGCCCCCTGGAACGCAGTATTTT. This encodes CATSDPGPPGTQYF.

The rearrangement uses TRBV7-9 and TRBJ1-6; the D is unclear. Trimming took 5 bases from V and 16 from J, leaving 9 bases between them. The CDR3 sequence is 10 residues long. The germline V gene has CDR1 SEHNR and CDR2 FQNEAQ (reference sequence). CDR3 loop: CASSDRVLHF. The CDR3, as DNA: TGTGCCAGCAGCGATCGGGTGCTCCACTTT.

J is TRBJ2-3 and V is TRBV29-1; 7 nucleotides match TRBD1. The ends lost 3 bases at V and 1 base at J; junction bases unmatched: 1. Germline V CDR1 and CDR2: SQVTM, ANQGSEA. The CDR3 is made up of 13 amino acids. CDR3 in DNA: TGCAGCGTTGAGGGACAGCGCACAGATACGCAGTATTTT. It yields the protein CSVEGQRTDTQYF.

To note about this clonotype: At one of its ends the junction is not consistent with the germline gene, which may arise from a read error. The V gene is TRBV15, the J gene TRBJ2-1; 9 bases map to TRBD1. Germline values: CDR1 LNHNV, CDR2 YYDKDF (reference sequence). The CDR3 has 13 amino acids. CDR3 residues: CAASSRDRAEQFF. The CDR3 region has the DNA TGTGCCGCCAGCAGCCGGGACAGGGCTGAGCAGTTCTTC.

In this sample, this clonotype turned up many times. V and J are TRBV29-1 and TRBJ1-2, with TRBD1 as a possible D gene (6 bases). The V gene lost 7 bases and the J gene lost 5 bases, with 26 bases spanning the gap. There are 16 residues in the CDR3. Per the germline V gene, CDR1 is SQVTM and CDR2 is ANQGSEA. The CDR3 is CSAYEVGGPEWYGYTF. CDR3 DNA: TGCAGCGCATACGAGGTCGGGGGCCCCGAGTGGTATGGCTACACCTTC.

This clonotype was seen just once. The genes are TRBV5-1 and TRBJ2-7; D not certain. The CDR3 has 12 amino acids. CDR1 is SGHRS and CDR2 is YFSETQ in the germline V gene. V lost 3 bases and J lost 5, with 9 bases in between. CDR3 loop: CASSSLYNEQYF. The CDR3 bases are TGCGCCAGCAGCTCTCTTTATAACGAGCAGTACTTC.

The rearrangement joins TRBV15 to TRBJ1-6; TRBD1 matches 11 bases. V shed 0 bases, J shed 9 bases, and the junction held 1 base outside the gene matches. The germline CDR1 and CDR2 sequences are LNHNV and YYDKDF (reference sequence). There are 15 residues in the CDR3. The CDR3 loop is CATSREDRGLSPLHF. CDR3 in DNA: TGTGCCACCAGCAGAGAGGACAGGGGGCTTTCACCCCTCCACTTT.

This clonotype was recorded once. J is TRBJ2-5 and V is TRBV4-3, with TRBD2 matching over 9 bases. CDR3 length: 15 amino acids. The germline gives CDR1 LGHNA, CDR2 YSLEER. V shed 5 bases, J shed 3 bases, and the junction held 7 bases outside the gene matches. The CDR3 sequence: CASSLGSSGKETQYF. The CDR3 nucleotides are TGCGCCAGCAGCTTGGGGTCTAGCGGGAAAGAGACCCAGTACTTC.

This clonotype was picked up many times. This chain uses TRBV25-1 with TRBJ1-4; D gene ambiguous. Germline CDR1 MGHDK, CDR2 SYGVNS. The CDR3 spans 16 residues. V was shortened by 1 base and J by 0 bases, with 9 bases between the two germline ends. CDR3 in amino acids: CASSEWRRSTNEKLFF. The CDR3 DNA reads TGTGCCAGCAGTGAATGGCGCCGATCAACTAATGAAAAACTGTTTTTT.

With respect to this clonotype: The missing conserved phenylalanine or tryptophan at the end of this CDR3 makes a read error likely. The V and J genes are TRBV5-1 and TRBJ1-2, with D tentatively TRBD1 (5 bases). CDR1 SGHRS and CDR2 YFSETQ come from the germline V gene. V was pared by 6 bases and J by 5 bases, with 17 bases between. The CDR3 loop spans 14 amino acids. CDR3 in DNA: TGCGCCAGCAACTCCGGGGCAGGCGTTTATGGCTACACCTTA. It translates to CASNSGAGVYGYTL.

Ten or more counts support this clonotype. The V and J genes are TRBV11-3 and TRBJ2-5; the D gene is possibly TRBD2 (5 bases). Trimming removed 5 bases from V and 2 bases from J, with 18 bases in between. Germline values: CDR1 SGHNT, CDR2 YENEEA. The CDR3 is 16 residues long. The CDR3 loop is CASSPRVASGQETQYF. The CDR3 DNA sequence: TGTGCCAGCAGCCCCCGCGTAGCCAGCGGTCAAGAGACCCAGTACTTC.

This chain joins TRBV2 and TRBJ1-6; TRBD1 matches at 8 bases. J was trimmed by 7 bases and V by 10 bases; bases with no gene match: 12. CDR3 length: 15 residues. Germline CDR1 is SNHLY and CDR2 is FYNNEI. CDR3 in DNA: TGTGCCACCAGAGCGGGGACAGGAAGAAATTCACCCCTCCACTTT. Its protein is CATRAGTGRNSPLHF.

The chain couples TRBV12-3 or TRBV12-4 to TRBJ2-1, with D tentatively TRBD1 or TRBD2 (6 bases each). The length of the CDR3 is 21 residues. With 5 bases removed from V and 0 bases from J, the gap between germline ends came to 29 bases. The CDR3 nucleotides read TGTGCCAGCAGTCATGGGAACCCGGACAGCCATAGCGGTCGCTCCTACAATGAGCAGTTCTTC. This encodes CASSHGNPDSHSGRSYNEQFF.

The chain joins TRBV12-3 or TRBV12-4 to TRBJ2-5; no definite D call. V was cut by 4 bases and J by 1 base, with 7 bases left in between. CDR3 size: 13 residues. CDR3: CASSWVRQETQYF. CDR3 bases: TGTGCCAGCAGTTGGGTACGCCAAGAGACCCAGTACTTC.

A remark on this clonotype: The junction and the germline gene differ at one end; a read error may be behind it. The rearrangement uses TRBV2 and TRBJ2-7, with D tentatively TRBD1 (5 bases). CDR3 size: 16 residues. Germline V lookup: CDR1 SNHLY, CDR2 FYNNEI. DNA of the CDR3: TGTGCCAACAGTGAATGGCCAGGGTGTTCTCTCTACGAGCAGTACTTC. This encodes CANSEWPGCSLYEQYF.

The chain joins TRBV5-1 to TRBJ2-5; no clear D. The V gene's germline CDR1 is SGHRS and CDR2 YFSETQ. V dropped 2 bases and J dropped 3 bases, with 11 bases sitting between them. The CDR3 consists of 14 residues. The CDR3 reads CASSFQSHKETQYF. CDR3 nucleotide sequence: TGCGCCAGCAGCTTCCAGTCTCACAAAGAGACCCAGTACTTC.

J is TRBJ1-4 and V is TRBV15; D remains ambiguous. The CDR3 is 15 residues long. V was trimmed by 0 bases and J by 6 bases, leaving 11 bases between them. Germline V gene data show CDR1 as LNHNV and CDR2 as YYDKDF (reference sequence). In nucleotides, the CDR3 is TGTGCCACCAGCAGAGAGGCGGCTGGGGATGAAAAACTGTTTTTT. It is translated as CATSREAAGDEKLFF.

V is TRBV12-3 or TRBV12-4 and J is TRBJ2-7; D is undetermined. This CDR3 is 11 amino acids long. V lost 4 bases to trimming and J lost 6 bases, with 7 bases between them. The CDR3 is CASSCYGEQYF. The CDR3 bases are TGTGCCAGCAGTTGCTATGGCGAGCAGTACTTC.